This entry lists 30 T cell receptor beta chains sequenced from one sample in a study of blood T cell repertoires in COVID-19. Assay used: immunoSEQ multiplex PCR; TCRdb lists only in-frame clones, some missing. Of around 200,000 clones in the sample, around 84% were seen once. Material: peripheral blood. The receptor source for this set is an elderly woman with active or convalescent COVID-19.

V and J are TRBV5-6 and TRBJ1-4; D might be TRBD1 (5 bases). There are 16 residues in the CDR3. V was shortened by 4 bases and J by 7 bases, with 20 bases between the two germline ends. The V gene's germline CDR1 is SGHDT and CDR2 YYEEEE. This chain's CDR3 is CASSPARAGSSEKLFF. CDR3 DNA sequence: TGTGCCAGCAGCCCCGCCAGGGCAGGGTCGAGTGAAAAACTGTTTTTT.

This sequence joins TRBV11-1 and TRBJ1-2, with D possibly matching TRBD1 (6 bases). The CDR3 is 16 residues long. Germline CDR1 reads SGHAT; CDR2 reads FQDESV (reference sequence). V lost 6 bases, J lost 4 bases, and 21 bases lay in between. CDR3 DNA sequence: TGTGCCAGCAGTTTCCTGACAGGACCACGATCCTATGGCTACACCTTC. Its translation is CASSFLTGPRSYGYTF.

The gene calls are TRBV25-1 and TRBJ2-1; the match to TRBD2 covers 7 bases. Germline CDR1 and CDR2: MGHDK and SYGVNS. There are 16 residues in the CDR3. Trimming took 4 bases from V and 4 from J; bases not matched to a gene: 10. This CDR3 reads CASSGLAGALYNEQFF. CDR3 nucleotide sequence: TGTGCCAGCAGTGGATTAGCGGGTGCCCTTTACAATGAGCAGTTCTTC.

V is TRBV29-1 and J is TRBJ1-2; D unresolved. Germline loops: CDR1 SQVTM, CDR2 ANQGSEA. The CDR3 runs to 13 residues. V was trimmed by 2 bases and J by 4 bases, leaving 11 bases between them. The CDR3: CSVENEFFYGYTF. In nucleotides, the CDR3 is TGCAGCGTTGAAAACGAGTTCTTCTATGGCTACACCTTC.

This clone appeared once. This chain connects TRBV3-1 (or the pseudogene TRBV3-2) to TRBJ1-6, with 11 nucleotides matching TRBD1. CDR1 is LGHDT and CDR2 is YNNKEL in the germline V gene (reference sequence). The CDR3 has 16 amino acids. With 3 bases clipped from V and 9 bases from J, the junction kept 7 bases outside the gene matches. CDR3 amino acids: CASSHWGQGGRSPLHF. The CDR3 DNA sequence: TGTGCCAGCAGCCATTGGGGACAGGGGGGTCGTTCACCCCTCCACTTT.

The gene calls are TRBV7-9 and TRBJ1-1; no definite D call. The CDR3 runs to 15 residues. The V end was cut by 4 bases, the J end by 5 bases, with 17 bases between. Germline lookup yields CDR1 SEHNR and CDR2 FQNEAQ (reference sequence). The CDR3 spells CASSSYTPGMTEAFF. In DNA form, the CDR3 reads TGTGCCAGCAGCTCGTATACGCCCGGGATGACTGAAGCTTTCTTT.

Here the CDR3 DNA reads TGTGCCAGCAGCTTGGGACTAGCGGGAGGAGGGTACGAGCAGTACTTC. Its protein product is CASSLGLAGGGYEQYF. V usage is TRBV5-4 and J usage is TRBJ2-7; 13 nucleotides match TRBD2. Germline lookup yields CDR1 SGHNT and CDR2 YYREEE (reference sequence). The CDR3 runs to 16 residues. V was clipped by 0 bases and J by 4 bases; unmatched bases: 4.

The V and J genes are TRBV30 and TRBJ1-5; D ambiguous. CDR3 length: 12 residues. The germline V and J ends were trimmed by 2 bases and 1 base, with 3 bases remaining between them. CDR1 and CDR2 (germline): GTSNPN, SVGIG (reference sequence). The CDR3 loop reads CAWSQSNQPQHF. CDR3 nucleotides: TGTGCCTGGAGTCAAAGCAATCAGCCCCAGCATTTT.

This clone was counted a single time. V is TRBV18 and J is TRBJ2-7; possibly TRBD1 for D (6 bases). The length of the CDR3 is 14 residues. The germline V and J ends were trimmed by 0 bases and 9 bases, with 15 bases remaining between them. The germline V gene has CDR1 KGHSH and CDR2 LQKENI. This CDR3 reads CASSPPAGAEVQYF. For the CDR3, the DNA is TGTGCCAGCTCACCACCCGCAGGGGCCGAAGTGCAGTACTTC.

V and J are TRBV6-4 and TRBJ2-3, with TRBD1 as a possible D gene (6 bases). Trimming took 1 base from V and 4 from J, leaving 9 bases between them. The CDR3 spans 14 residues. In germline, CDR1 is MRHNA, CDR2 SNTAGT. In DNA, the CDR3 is TGTGCCAGCAGTGACTTAGCAGGGGCAGATACGCAGTATTTT. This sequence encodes CASSDLAGADTQYF.

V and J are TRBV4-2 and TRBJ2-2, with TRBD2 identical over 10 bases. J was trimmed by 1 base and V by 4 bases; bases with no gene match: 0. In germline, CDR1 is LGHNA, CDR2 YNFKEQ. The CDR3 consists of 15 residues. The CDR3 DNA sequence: TGTGCCAGCAGCCGGACTAGCGGGAACACCGGGGAGCTGTTTTTT. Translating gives CASSRTSGNTGELFF.

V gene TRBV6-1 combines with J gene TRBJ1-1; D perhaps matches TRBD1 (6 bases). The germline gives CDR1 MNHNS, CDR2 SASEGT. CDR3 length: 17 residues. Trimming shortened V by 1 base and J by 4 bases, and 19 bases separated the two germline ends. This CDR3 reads CASSEGRGGAVGTEAFF. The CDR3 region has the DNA TGTGCCAGCAGTGAAGGTCGGGGGGGGGCGGTTGGCACTGAAGCTTTCTTT.

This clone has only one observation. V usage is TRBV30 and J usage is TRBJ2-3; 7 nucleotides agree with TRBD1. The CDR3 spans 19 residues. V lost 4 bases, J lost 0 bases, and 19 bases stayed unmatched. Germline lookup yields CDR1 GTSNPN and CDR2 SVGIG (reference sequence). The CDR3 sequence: CAWKTRQGYYQLSTDTQYF. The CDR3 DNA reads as TGTGCCTGGAAAACTCGACAGGGCTATTACCAACTTAGCACAGATACGCAGTATTTT.

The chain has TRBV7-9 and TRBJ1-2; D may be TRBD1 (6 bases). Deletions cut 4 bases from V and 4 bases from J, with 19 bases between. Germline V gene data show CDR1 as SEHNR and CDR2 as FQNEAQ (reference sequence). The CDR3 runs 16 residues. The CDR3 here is CASSSGGQSILYGYTF. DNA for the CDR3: TGTGCCAGCAGCTCAGGAGGACAGTCTATACTCTATGGCTACACCTTC. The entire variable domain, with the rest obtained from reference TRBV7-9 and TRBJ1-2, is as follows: DTGVSQNPRHKITKRGQNVTFRCDPISEHNRLYWYRQTLGQGPEFLTYFQNEAQLEKSRLLSDRFSAERPKGSFSTLEIQRTEQGDSAMYLCASSSGGQSILYGYTFGSGTRLTVV.

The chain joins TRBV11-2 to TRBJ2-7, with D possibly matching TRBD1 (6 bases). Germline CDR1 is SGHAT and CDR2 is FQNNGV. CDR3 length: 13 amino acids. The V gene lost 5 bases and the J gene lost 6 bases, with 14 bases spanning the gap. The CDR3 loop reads CASSPPKGGEQYF. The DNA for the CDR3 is TGTGCCAGCAGCCCGCCAAAAGGGGGCGAGCAGTACTTC.

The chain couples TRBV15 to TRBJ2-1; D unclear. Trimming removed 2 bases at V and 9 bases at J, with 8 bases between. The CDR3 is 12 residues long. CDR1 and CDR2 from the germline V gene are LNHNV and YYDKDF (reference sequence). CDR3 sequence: CATSRMPGEQFF. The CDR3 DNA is TGTGCCACCAGCAGAATGCCCGGTGAGCAGTTCTTC. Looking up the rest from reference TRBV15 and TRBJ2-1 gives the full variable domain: DAMVIQNPRYQVTQFGKPVTLSCSQTLNHNVMYWYQQKSSQAPKLLFHYYDKDFNNEADTPDNFQSRRPNTSFCFLDIRSPGLGDTAMYLCATSRMPGEQFFGPGTRLTVL.

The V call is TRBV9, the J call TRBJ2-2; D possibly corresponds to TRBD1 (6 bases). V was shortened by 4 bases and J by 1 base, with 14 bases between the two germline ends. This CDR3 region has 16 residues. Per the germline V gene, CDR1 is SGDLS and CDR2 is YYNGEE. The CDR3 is CASSPQGRGNTGELFF. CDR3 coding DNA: TGTGCCAGCAGCCCGCAGGGGAGAGGGAACACCGGGGAGCTGTTTTTT.

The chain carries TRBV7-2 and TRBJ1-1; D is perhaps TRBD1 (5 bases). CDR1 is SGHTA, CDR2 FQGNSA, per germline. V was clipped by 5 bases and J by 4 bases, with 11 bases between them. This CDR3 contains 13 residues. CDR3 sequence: CASSAGGATEAFF. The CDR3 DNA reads TGTGCCAGCAGCGCGGGGGGAGCCACTGAAGCTTTCTTT.

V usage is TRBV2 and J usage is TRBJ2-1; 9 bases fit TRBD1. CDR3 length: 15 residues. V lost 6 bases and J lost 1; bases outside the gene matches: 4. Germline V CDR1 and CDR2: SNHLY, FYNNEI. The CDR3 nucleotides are TGTGCCAGCAGATCCGGGACAGGGTCCTACAATGAGCAGTTCTTC. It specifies CASRSGTGSYNEQFF.

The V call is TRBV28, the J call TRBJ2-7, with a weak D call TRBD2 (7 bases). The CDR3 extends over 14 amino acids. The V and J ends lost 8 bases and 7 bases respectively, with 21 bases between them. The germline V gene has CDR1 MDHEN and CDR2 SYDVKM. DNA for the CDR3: TGTGCCAGCGGGGAGGGGGACGGGCTCGCGGAGCAGTACTTC. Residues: CASGEGDGLAEQYF.

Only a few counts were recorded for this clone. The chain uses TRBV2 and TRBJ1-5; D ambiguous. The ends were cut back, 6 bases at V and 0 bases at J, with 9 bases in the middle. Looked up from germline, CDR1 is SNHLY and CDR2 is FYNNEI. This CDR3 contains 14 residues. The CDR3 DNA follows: TGTGCCAGCAGAGCCGGTTATAGCAATCAGCCCCAGCATTTT. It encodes CASRAGYSNQPQHF.

This CDR3 is CASSLSRVTDTQYF. The CDR3 coding sequence is TGTGCCAGCAGTTTATCCAGGGTGACAGATACGCAGTATTTT. The chain links TRBV27 to TRBJ2-3; a weak D match, TRBD1 (5 bases). This CDR3 has 14 amino acids. V dropped 0 bases and J dropped 3 bases, with 7 bases sitting between them. Germline V gives CDR1 MNHEY, CDR2 SMNVEV (reference sequence).

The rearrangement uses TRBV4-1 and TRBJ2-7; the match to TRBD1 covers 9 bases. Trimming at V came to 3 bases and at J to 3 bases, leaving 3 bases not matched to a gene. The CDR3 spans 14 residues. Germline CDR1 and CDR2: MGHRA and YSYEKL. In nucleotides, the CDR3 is TGCGCCAGCAGCCAGGACAGGGGAGGCTACGAGCAGTACTTC. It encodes CASSQDRGGYEQYF.

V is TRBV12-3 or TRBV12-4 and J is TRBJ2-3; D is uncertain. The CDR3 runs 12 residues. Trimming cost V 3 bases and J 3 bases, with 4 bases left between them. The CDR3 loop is CASSFLTDTQYF. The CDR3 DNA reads TGTGCCAGCAGTTTCCTTACAGATACGCAGTATTTT.

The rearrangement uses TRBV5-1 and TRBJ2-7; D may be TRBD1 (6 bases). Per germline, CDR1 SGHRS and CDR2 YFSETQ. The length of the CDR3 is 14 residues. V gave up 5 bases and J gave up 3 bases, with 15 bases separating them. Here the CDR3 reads CASSSMSGDYEQYF. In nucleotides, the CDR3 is TGCGCCAGCAGTTCGATGTCAGGGGACTACGAGCAGTACTTC.

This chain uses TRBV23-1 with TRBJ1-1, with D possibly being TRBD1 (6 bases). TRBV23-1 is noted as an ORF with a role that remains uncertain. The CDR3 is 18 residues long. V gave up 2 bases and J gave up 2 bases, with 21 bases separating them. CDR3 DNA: TGCGCCAGCAGTCAAACCAGGGACAAGGGGGAAATAAACACTGAAGCTTTCTTT. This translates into CASSQTRDKGEINTEAFF.

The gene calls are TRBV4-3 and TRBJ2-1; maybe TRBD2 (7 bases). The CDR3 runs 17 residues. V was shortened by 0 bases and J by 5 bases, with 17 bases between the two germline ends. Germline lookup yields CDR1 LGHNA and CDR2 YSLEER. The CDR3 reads CASSQDLRGGDNNEQFF. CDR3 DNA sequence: TGCGCCAGCAGCCAAGATCTCCGTGGGGGGGACAACAATGAGCAGTTCTTC.

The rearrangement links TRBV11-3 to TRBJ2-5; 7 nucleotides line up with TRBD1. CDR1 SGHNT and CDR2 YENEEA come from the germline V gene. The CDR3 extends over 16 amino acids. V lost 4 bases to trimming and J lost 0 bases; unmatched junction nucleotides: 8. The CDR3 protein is CASSSQTGSYQETQYF. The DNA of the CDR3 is TGTGCCAGCAGCTCCCAGACAGGGAGCTACCAAGAGACCCAGTACTTC.

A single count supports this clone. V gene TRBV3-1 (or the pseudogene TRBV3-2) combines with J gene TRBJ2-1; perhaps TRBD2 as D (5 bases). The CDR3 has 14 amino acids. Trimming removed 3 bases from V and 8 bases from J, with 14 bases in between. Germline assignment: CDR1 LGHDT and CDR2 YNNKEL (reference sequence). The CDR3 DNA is TGTGCCAGCAGCCACGGATCCGGGGTACATGAGCAGTTCTTC. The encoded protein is CASSHGSGVHEQFF.

The CDR3 region is CASSPRRDSNEQFF. The CDR3, as DNA: TGTGCCAGCTCACCACGTCGGGACTCCAATGAGCAGTTCTTC. V and J are TRBV18 and TRBJ2-1, with a possible D match to TRBD2 (6 bases). Trimming stripped 1 base from V and 6 bases from J, with 10 bases between. Germline V CDR1 and CDR2: KGHSH, LQKENI. CDR3 size: 14 residues.